These 9 T cell receptor beta chains came from one sample sequenced in a study of shared clonotypes between healthy human individuals (TCRdb year 2020). Receptor libraries were prepared by the immunoSEQ multiplex PCR assay. TCRdb mirrors the immuneACCESS table, restricted to in-frame sequences. Some clones are absent from its copies; in checked studies, under half trace to an unresolved V gene, and the reason for the others is unknown. This sample comprises millions of clones, approximately 95% of them detected only once. Clones ranked in the top ten supply under 0.45% of the sample. The sample comprised naive CD4+ T cells from PBMCs. The cell subset or site tag for this specimen amounts to: CD45RA+ positively selected. The receptors were sampled from a man aged 18 to 30 in good health. Some clones in this sample may be carry-over from other donors' samples.

The chain employs TRBV4-1 and TRBJ2-5, with D possibly TRBD1 on 5 matching bases. The CDR3 is 15 amino acids. CDR1 is MGHRA, CDR2 YSYEKL, per germline. Trimming left V 2 bases short and J 6 bases short, with 16 bases between. The CDR3 DNA sequence: TGCGCCAGCAGCCAACAATTGACAGAGGAACAGACCCAGTACTTC. Translation: CASSQQLTEEQTQYF.

The chain recombines TRBV19 with TRBJ2-6; a possible D gene is TRBD2 (5 bases). V was shortened by 1 base and J by 3 bases, with 7 bases between the two germline ends. The CDR3 contains 15 residues. CDR1 is LNHDA and CDR2 is SQIVND in the germline V gene (reference sequence). The CDR3, as DNA: TGTGCCAGTAGTATAGTGAGGGTTGGGGCCAACGTCCTGACTTTC. Translation gives CASSIVRVGANVLTF. The full variable domain, with the rest looked up from reference TRBV19 and TRBJ2-6, is DGGITQSPKYLFRKEGQNVTLSCEQNLNHDAMYWYRQDPGQGLRLIYYSQIVNDFQKGDIAEGYSVSREKKESFPLTVTSAQKNPTAFYLCASSIVRVGANVLTFGAGSRLTVL.

This clone was seen only once. The rearrangement uses TRBV6-1 and TRBJ1-1; possibly TRBD1 for D (5 bases). Germline V CDR1 and CDR2: MNHNS, SASEGT. This CDR3 region has 14 residues. The V gene lost 6 bases and the J gene lost 4 bases, with 15 bases spanning the gap. CDR3 coding DNA: TGTGCCAGCAGGGTTGACAGCGGTGGCACTGAAGCTTTCTTT. It codes for CASRVDSGGTEAFF.

About this clone itself: This same CDR3 is encoded by further DNA sequences in the sample. V usage is TRBV30 and J usage is TRBJ1-2; D unresolved. The CDR3 runs to 11 residues. V lost 0 bases, J lost 6 bases, and 5 bases lay in between. CDR1 is GTSNPN, CDR2 SVGIG, per germline (reference sequence). CDR3 amino acids: CAWSVADGYTF. CDR3 DNA sequence: TGTGCCTGGAGTGTGGCGGATGGCTACACCTTC.

The chain links TRBV6-1 to TRBJ1-6; D is unclear. The CDR3 contains 13 residues. V was cut by 4 bases and J by 14 bases, with 15 bases left in between. Germline V gene sequence: CDR1 MNHNS, CDR2 SASEGT. The CDR3 nucleotides are TGTGCCAGCAGTGGGCCGGGAGAAATGTCCCTCCACTTT. Translation gives CASSGPGEMSLHF.

This clone was detected a few times. This sample also contains other DNA sequences that code for the same CDR3. The V gene is TRBV6-1, the J gene TRBJ1-5, with D unclear. The CDR3 covers 14 residues. The V and J ends lost 2 bases and 1 base respectively, with 6 bases between them. The germline CDR1 and CDR2 sequences are MNHNS and SASEGT. The CDR3 loop is CASSERSSNQPQHF. The CDR3 region has the DNA TGTGCCAGCAGTGAAAGGTCCAGCAATCAGCCCCAGCATTTT.

This chain uses TRBV2 with TRBJ2-1, with 7 bases identical to TRBD1. V dropped 4 bases and J dropped 5; count of bases not matched to a gene: 5. This CDR3 spans 14 amino acids. Germline V gives CDR1 SNHLY, CDR2 FYNNEI. In nucleotides, the CDR3 is TGTGCCAGCAGTGCAAGGACAGGAGACAATGAGCAGTTCTTC. It codes for CASSARTGDNEQFF.

The chain has TRBV18 and TRBJ2-2; 9 bases fit TRBD2. In germline, CDR1 is KGHSH, CDR2 LQKENI. J gave up 5 bases and V 2 bases, and 6 bases lay outside the gene matches. This CDR3 is 16 amino acids long. CDR3 sequence: CASSPSSGRGTGELFF. CDR3 nucleotides: TGTGCCAGCTCACCAAGTAGCGGGAGAGGTACCGGGGAGCTGTTTTTT.

V gene TRBV19 combines with J gene TRBJ2-1; D is unresolved. Trimming cost V 4 bases and J 2 bases, with 12 bases left between them. Germline V CDR1 and CDR2: LNHDA, SQIVND (reference sequence). This CDR3 has 15 residues. CDR3 amino acids: CASSRTLYPYNEQFF. In DNA, the CDR3 is TGTGCCAGTAGTAGAACCCTTTACCCCTACAATGAGCAGTTCTTC.